This T cell receptor beta chain was obtained from a study of blood T cell repertoires in COVID-19. Study-level background: COVID-19 samples from acute and convalescent phases originated in the United States, Italy and Spain. Nucleic acid was either cDNA or gDNA, and it came from T cells, B-cell-depleted T cells, or PBMCs.

In the source study's methods: By means of reference gene primer amplification, nucleated cell counts were estimated. Libraries were prepared by immunoSEQ multiplex PCR; TCRdb keeps only in-frame clonotypes and omits some of them. The V and J calls and clone size were taken over from that table, and D and trimming were inferred from the DNA. The sample carries 70,000 to 85,000 clones, roughly 90% recorded once. CDR3 length: 13 residues. The germline V gene has CDR1 MNHEY and CDR2 SVGAGI. V was cut by 6 bases and J by 7 bases, with 16 bases left in between. The source is a woman aged 50 to 60 with active or convalescent COVID-19. The sample comprised peripheral blood. The chain uses TRBV6-5 and TRBJ2-7; D may be TRBD1 (6 bases). The chain's CDR3 is CASSRTVDNEQYF. The CDR3 region has the DNA TGTGCCAGCAGCCGGACAGTGGATAATGAGCAGTACTTC.